A single sample gave rise to the 32 T cell receptor beta chains below, sequenced in a study of CD8 T cells in Susac syndrome. A quantity of about 0.45 to 1 ug RNA underwent reverse transcription using random hexamers. TCRdb passed the immunoSEQ multiplex PCR reads through MiXCR, listing each CDR3 protein once. The sample comprises 110,000 or so distinct CDR3 sequences, 90% to 95% of which are singletons, and roughly 0.088% rests with the top ten. Sequences were obtained from CD4+ T cells from PBMCs. Receptors were obtained from a human donor with multiple sclerosis.

J is TRBJ1-2 and V is TRBV9; D is ambiguous. The CDR3 is 14 residues long. Germline V gene sequence: CDR1 SGDLS, CDR2 YYNGEE. Trimming stripped 3 bases from V and 4 bases from J, with 13 bases between. This CDR3 is CASSGAQGGYGYTF. CDR3 coding DNA: TGTGCCAGCAGCGGGGCCCAAGGAGGCTATGGCTACACCTTC.

This clonotype was counted a single time. The gene calls are TRBV27 and TRBJ2-2; the D is unclear. The germline CDR1 and CDR2 sequences are MNHEY and SMNVEV (reference sequence). V gave up 8 bases and J gave up 3 bases, with 10 bases separating them. This CDR3 spans 13 amino acids. The CDR3: CASRPAHTGELFF. The CDR3 bases are TGTGCCAGCCGTCCCGCGCACACCGGGGAGCTGTTTTTT.

The V call is TRBV12-3 or TRBV12-4, the J call TRBJ1-1; D ambiguous. This CDR3 spans 14 amino acids. V was shortened by 5 bases and J by 1 base, with 11 bases between the two germline ends. Here the CDR3 reads CASSIWTANTEAFF. In nucleotides, the CDR3 is TGTGCCAGCAGTATCTGGACTGCGAACACTGAAGCTTTCTTT.

The chain has TRBV30 and TRBJ1-5, with D hard to call. The germline V gene has CDR1 GTSNPN and CDR2 SVGIG (reference sequence). The CDR3 is 13 amino acids. Trimming cost V 0 bases and J 1 base, with 4 bases left between them. This CDR3 reads CAWSVLSNQPQHF. The CDR3 DNA follows: TGTGCCTGGAGTGTACTGAGCAATCAGCCCCAGCATTTT.

CDR3 DNA sequence: TGTGCCAGCAGTGATACAGGGTGGGGTGGCTACACCTTC. This codes for CASSDTGWGGYTF. The J gene is TRBJ1-2, the V gene TRBV25-1; a weak D match, TRBD1 (6 bases). Trimming pared 3 bases from V and 7 bases from J, leaving 12 bases between. This CDR3 has 13 residues. Per the germline V gene, CDR1 is MGHDK and CDR2 is SYGVNS.

V and J are TRBV6-1 and TRBJ2-7, with 9 bases fitting TRBD1. This CDR3 comprises 13 residues. Germline V gene lookup returns CDR1 MNHNS and CDR2 SASEGT. V lost 6 bases and J lost 4; bases outside the gene matches: 4. As DNA, the CDR3 is TGTGCCAGCAGCCGGGACAGGGCGTACGAGCAGTACTTC. Translated, it gives CASSRDRAYEQYF.

V usage is TRBV7-2 and J usage is TRBJ1-2; the D gene is possibly TRBD1 (5 bases). The CDR3 loop spans 15 amino acids. The V gene's germline CDR1 is SGHTA and CDR2 FQGNSA. Trimming took off 1 base at V and 8 bases at J, with 17 bases between the two ends. The CDR3 region has the DNA TGTGCCAGCAGCTTAGAGCCCCAGGGACGTAAGGGCTACACCTTC. As protein: CASSLEPQGRKGYTF.

The rearrangement joins TRBV5-1 to TRBJ2-2, with TRBD1 identical over 9 bases. The CDR3 spans 15 residues. The V gene end was trimmed by 4 bases and the J gene end by 5 bases; junction bases not matched to a gene: 6. Germline loops: CDR1 SGHRS, CDR2 YFSETQ. CDR3 coding DNA: TGCGCCAGCAGCCCAGACAGGGGGTCGACCGGGGAGCTGTTTTTT. Residues: CASSPDRGSTGELFF.

This clonotype was seen once. This CDR3 reads CASSFLSSEAFF. Written as DNA, the CDR3 is TGTGCCAGCAGTTTTTTATCTTCTGAAGCTTTCTTT. The chain is built from TRBV12-3 or TRBV12-4 and TRBJ1-1, with D uncertain. This CDR3 is built from 12 residues. With 3 bases removed from V and 6 bases from J, the gap between germline ends came to 8 bases.

The chain combines TRBV6-5 with TRBJ1-3; D possibly corresponds to TRBD1 (6 bases). Germline loops: CDR1 MNHEY, CDR2 SVGAGI. Trimming left V 6 bases short and J 3 bases short, with 15 bases between. This CDR3 comprises 15 residues. The CDR3 coding sequence is TGTGCCAGCAGCTTACAGGGTGTGGGTGGAAACACCATATATTTT. As protein: CASSLQGVGGNTIYF.

This chain uses TRBV4-3 with TRBJ2-2; D is ambiguous. This CDR3 spans 14 amino acids. Trimming pared 1 base from V and 4 bases from J, leaving 7 bases between. Germline lookup yields CDR1 LGHNA and CDR2 YSLEER. The CDR3 here is CASSQGRITGELFF. CDR3 DNA sequence: TGCGCCAGCAGCCAAGGCCGTATCACCGGGGAGCTGTTTTTT.

The gene calls are TRBV6-2 or TRBV6-3 and TRBJ1-2; D possibly corresponds to TRBD1 (5 bases). With 2 bases removed from V and 3 bases from J, the gap between germline ends came to 19 bases. Germline lookup yields CDR1 MNHEY and CDR2 SVGEGT. CDR3 length equals 17 residues. The CDR3 DNA sequence: TGTGCCAGCAGTTACCCTACGGGAGGGGCGACCTACTATGGCTACACCTTC. Residues: CASSYPTGGATYYGYTF.

In the case of this clonotype: Germline and junction disagree at one end, which may indicate a read error. V and J are TRBV7-3 and TRBJ1-6, with a possible D match to TRBD1 (5 bases). Germline V CDR1 and CDR2: SGHTA, FQGTGA. The CDR3 length is 14 residues. CDR3 sequence: CASSRDSFNSPLHF. CDR3 coding DNA: TGTGCCAGCAGCCGGGACTCCTTTAATTCACCCCTCCACTTT.

The chain has TRBV12-3 or TRBV12-4 and TRBJ2-3, with TRBD1 matching over 11 bases. The V segment lost 6 bases and the J segment 4 bases; nucleotides outside the gene matches: 3. There are 14 residues in the CDR3. The CDR3: CASSRTGGADTQYF. As DNA, the CDR3 is TGTGCCAGCAGCAGGACAGGGGGCGCAGATACGCAGTATTTT.

The rearrangement uses TRBV7-3 and TRBJ2-7; no firm D call. Germline CDR1 and CDR2: SGHTA and FQGTGA. This CDR3 is built from 13 residues. Trimming left V 3 bases short and J 3 bases short, with 9 bases between. This CDR3 is CASSLQDSYEQYF. The CDR3 coding sequence is TGTGCCAGCAGCTTGCAGGATAGCTACGAGCAGTACTTC.

This rearrangement joins TRBV12-5 to TRBJ2-3; D unresolved. The CDR3 totals 15 residues. Germline CDR1 reads LGHNT; CDR2 reads FRNRAP. The ends were cut back, 6 bases at V and 1 base at J, with 14 bases in the middle. The CDR3 reads CASGPNKAGTDTQYF. In nucleotides, the CDR3 is TGTGCTAGTGGCCCTAACAAGGCTGGCACAGATACGCAGTATTTT.

V and J are TRBV4-2 and TRBJ2-7, with D possibly TRBD1 on 6 matching bases. The CDR3 is 16 amino acids. V lost 2 bases to trimming and J lost 3 bases, with 17 bases between them. Germline V gene data show CDR1 as LGHNA and CDR2 as YNFKEQ. CDR3 region: CASSQYVSGTLYEQYF. CDR3 in DNA: TGTGCCAGCAGCCAATACGTCTCCGGGACACTCTACGAGCAGTACTTC.

In nucleotides, the CDR3 is TGTGCCTGGAGGATACAGGGACGAACTGAAGCTTTCTTT. Translating it yields CAWRIQGRTEAFF. The chain combines TRBV30 with TRBJ1-1; tentatively, D is TRBD1 (6 bases). Germline-derived CDR1 and CDR2 are GTSNPN and SVGIG (reference sequence). This CDR3 has 13 amino acids. Trimming took off 3 bases at V and 5 bases at J, with 13 bases between the two ends.

This rearrangement joins TRBV20-1 to TRBJ2-7; no clear D gene. Germline CDR1 and CDR2: DFQATT and SNEGSKA (reference sequence). The germline V and J ends were trimmed by 3 bases and 3 bases, with 12 bases remaining between them. This CDR3 is 13 amino acids long. CDR3 DNA sequence: TGCAGTGCTAGCCCCGACGGAAACTACGAGCAGTACTTC. Its translation: CSASPDGNYEQYF.

This sequence joins TRBV12-3 or TRBV12-4 and TRBJ1-1, with D possibly TRBD1 on 6 matching bases. Trimming left V 0 bases short and J 7 bases short, with 18 bases between. The CDR3 is 16 residues long. CDR3 amino acids: CASSLAGGRPVGEAFF. The CDR3 DNA sequence: TGTGCCAGCAGTTTAGCGGGGGGCAGGCCCGTGGGTGAAGCTTTCTTT.

The DNA for the CDR3 is TGCGCCAGCAGCCAATCGTGGACTAGCGGGGGCGCCAGGACAGATACGCAGTATTTT. Translated: CASSQSWTSGGARTDTQYF. V usage is TRBV4-3 and J usage is TRBJ2-3; 13 bases are shared with TRBD2. Germline V CDR1 and CDR2: LGHNA, YSLEER. This CDR3 has 19 residues. The V segment lost 2 bases and the J segment 3 bases; nucleotides outside the gene matches: 11.

The V gene is TRBV9, the J gene TRBJ2-2; a weak D match, TRBD1 (5 bases). V lost 2 bases and J lost 1, with 12 bases in between. CDR1 and CDR2 from the germline V gene are SGDLS and YYNGEE. This CDR3 comprises 16 residues. The CDR3 sequence: CASSVLGQLNTGELFF. The CDR3 bases are TGTGCCAGCAGCGTTCTTGGACAATTGAACACCGGGGAGCTGTTTTTT.

V is TRBV7-9 and J is TRBJ2-5, with 9 bases that match TRBD1. This CDR3 is 16 amino acids long. V was pared by 1 base and J by 5 bases, with 8 bases of the junction left unmatched. Germline CDR1 reads SEHNR; CDR2 reads FQNEAQ (reference sequence). This chain's CDR3 is CASSLVGTGIRETQYF. CDR3 bases: TGTGCCAGCAGCTTAGTTGGGACAGGGATTCGGGAGACCCAGTACTTC.

The chain couples TRBV6-5 to TRBJ2-1, with D possibly matching TRBD1 (6 bases). CDR3 length equals 14 residues. The V and J ends lost 0 bases and 5 bases respectively, with 8 bases between them. Per the germline V gene, CDR1 is MNHEY and CDR2 is SVGAGI. The CDR3 here is CASSYSGDNNEQFF. CDR3 nucleotide sequence: TGTGCCAGCAGTTACTCCGGGGACAACAATGAGCAGTTCTTC.

The chain has TRBV11-1 and TRBJ2-1; perhaps TRBD1 as D (6 bases). This CDR3 is built from 18 residues. Per germline, CDR1 SGHAT and CDR2 FQDESV (reference sequence). With 1 base removed from V and 2 bases from J, the gap between germline ends came to 18 bases. CDR3 sequence: CASSLGGPGLRAYNEQFF. The DNA for the CDR3 is TGTGCCAGCAGCTTAGGGGGGCCGGGCCTAAGGGCCTACAATGAGCAGTTCTTC.

Here the CDR3 reads CSAPTGVGYTF. The CDR3 DNA reads as TGCAGTGCTCCCACAGGGGTTGGCTACACCTTC. The J gene is TRBJ1-2, the V gene TRBV20-1; 7 bases line up with TRBD1. The junction had 4 bases not matched to a gene; V was cut back by 5 bases and J by 7 bases. The CDR3 is 11 amino acids. Germline CDR1 reads DFQATT; CDR2 reads SNEGSKA (reference sequence).

This clonotype was seen only once. This chain links TRBV4-3 with TRBJ2-7; 7 bases align to TRBD1. The length of the CDR3 is 17 residues. The J segment lost 4 bases and the V segment lost 3 bases, leaving 15 bases of the junction unmatched. Germline CDR1 and CDR2: LGHNA and YSLEER. The CDR3 loop is CASSQGLTGEVLYEQYF. The CDR3 region has the DNA TGCGCCAGCAGCCAGGGGTTAACAGGGGAAGTTCTATACGAGCAGTACTTC.

The V gene is TRBV19, the J gene TRBJ1-5; D might be TRBD1 (6 bases). Germline CDR1 LNHDA, CDR2 SQIVND (reference sequence). The CDR3 is made up of 14 amino acids. The V end was cut by 3 bases, the J end by 6 bases, with 12 bases between. The CDR3 DNA reads TGTGCCAGTAGTATCGGGGGGGCCTCTCAGCCCCAGCATTTT. This encodes CASSIGGASQPQHF.

The rearrangement links TRBV28 to TRBJ1-2; TRBD1 matches at 9 bases. J gave up 7 bases and V 5 bases, and 8 bases lay outside the gene matches. This CDR3 has 14 residues. Germline CDR1 reads MDHEN; CDR2 reads SYDVKM. CDR3 protein: CASSIWDRESGYTF. The DNA of the CDR3 is TGTGCCAGCAGTATTTGGGACAGGGAGAGTGGCTACACCTTC.

This rearrangement joins TRBV29-1 to TRBJ1-2; 7 bases agree with TRBD1. J gave up 7 bases and V 6 bases, and 11 bases lay outside the gene matches. The CDR3 is 13 residues long. CDR1 SQVTM and CDR2 ANQGSEA come from the germline V gene. CDR3 protein: CSVTDRVRGGYTF. The CDR3 DNA follows: TGCAGCGTCACTGACAGGGTCCGAGGTGGCTACACCTTC.

The chain couples TRBV29-1 to TRBJ1-1, with a weak D call TRBD1 (5 bases). CDR1 SQVTM and CDR2 ANQGSEA come from the germline V gene. V lost 1 base and J lost 5, with 14 bases in between. The CDR3 sequence is 14 residues long. The CDR3 coding sequence is TGCAGCGTTGAAGCCCCCGGGGGAGGGACTGAAGCTTTCTTT. This translates into CSVEAPGGGTEAFF.

The chain combines TRBV30 with TRBJ2-3; a possible D gene is TRBD2 (6 bases). V was trimmed by 4 bases and J by 4 bases, leaving 21 bases between them. The germline V gene has CDR1 GTSNPN and CDR2 SVGIG (reference sequence). This CDR3 is built from 16 residues. The CDR3 here is CAWTPTRGRFADTQYF. In nucleotides, the CDR3 is TGTGCCTGGACCCCGACGCGGGGCAGGTTCGCAGATACGCAGTATTTT.